Sequencing of this T cell receptor beta chain was carried out in a study of T cells after yellow fever vaccination. This clonotype was detected many times. TCRdb redid the calling of the 5' RACE reads with MiXCR, one entry per CDR3 protein. The data contain 200,000 to 300,000 distinct CDR3 sequences, 6.9% of them singletons. The germline CDR1 and CDR2 sequences are SGHDT and YYEEEE. The V end was cut by 1 base, the J end by 4 bases, with 6 bases between. The CDR3 totals 13 residues. This TCR derives from a man aged 25-40 years who received the YFV17D yellow fever vaccine. The chain carries TRBV5-6 and TRBJ1-5; unclear D gene. The specimen was CD4+ T cells sorted from PBMCs, collected 15 days after the yellow fever booster vaccination. The CDR3 DNA reads as TGTGCCAGCAGCTTGTCGAGAAATCAGCCCCAGCATTTT. Protein: CASSLSRNQPQHF.